These 17 T cell receptor beta chains were sequenced from one sample in a study of blood T cell repertoires in COVID-19. The method was immunoSEQ multiplex PCR; TCRdb's version includes in-frame clones alone and lacks a portion of them. The profile shows approximately 130,000 clones, about 80% of them singletons. The sample comprised peripheral blood. These receptors were taken from a human donor in a cohort sampled during active COVID-19.

In nucleotides, the CDR3 is TGTGCCAGCGCGACCCTAGCTAGCGTCCTGTTCTTC. It encodes CASATLASVLFF. The gene calls are TRBV2 and TRBJ2-1; possible D gene TRBD2, 6 bases. Germline CDR1 SNHLY, CDR2 FYNNEI. The CDR3 totals 12 residues. Trimming pared 8 bases from V and 15 bases from J, leaving 20 bases between.

This chain uses TRBV6-6 with TRBJ1-4; 8 bases agree with TRBD1. The germline V gene encodes CDR1 MNHNY and CDR2 SVGAGI (reference sequence). With 2 bases clipped from V and 7 bases from J, the junction kept 3 bases outside the gene matches. The CDR3 length is 14 residues. The CDR3 coding sequence is TGTGCCAGCAGTTACAGCGGACAGGGTGAAAAACTGTTTTTT. It is translated as CASSYSGQGEKLFF.

V usage is TRBV19 and J usage is TRBJ2-7; D is perhaps TRBD2 (7 bases). The V and J ends lost 6 bases and 3 bases respectively, with 18 bases between them. Per the germline V gene, CDR1 is LNHDA and CDR2 is SQIVND (reference sequence). The CDR3 sequence is 15 residues long. Here the CDR3 DNA reads TGTGCCAGTAGGCTGGGATGGCGGGGGCACTACGAGCAGTACTTC. This encodes CASRLGWRGHYEQYF.

This clone was recorded only once. The CDR3 here is CASSATDYTEAFF. CDR3 nucleotide sequence: TGTGCCAGCAGCGCTACAGATTACACTGAAGCTTTCTTT. The V and J genes are TRBV2 and TRBJ1-1; D remains unclear. The CDR3 extends over 13 amino acids. V lost 6 bases and J lost 3, with 11 bases in between. CDR1 and CDR2 from the germline V gene are SNHLY and FYNNEI. Variable domain in full (rest from reference TRBV2 and TRBJ1-1): EPEVTQTPSHQVTQMGQEVILRCVPISNHLYFYWYRQILGQKVEFLVSFYNNEISEKSEIFDDQFSVERPDGSNFTLKIRSTKLEDSAMYFCASSATDYTEAFFGQGTRLTVV.

The chain uses TRBV6-5 and TRBJ1-2; 7 bases are shared with TRBD1. The V and J ends lost 0 bases and 4 bases, in that order; junction bases with no gene match: 5. Germline values: CDR1 MNHEY, CDR2 SVGAGI. This CDR3 comprises 15 residues. Here the CDR3 DNA reads TGTGCCAGCAGTTACTCCGGGCAGGGGGGCTATGGCTACACCTTC. As protein: CASSYSGQGGYGYTF.

The chain employs TRBV18 and TRBJ1-2; 10 nucleotides match TRBD1. V shed 2 bases and J 5 bases; nucleotides not matched to a gene: 5. Germline CDR1 and CDR2: KGHSH and LQKENI. CDR3 size: 15 residues. CDR3 DNA: TGTGCCAGCTCACCAGACAGGGGGCCCGGATATGGCTACACCTTC. It encodes CASSPDRGPGYGYTF.

The V gene is TRBV10-1, the J gene TRBJ2-3, with 8 bases lining up with TRBD2. Germline assignment: CDR1 WNHNN and CDR2 SYGVQD (reference sequence). Losses at the gene ends were 8 bases for V and 0 bases for J; bases not matched to a gene: 1. The CDR3 extends over 13 amino acids. The CDR3 sequence is CASGLASTDTQYF. The CDR3, as DNA: TGCGCCAGCGGACTAGCTAGCACAGATACGCAGTATTTT.

The chain uses TRBV6-5 and TRBJ2-7; a possible D gene is TRBD2 (6 bases). Trimming removed 9 bases from V and 3 bases from J, with 15 bases in between. CDR1 is MNHEY, CDR2 SVGAGI, per germline. The CDR3 has 13 residues. This CDR3 is CASGRTDGYEQYF. CDR3 in DNA: TGTGCCAGTGGGAGGACGGACGGCTACGAGCAGTACTTC.

The V and J genes are TRBV12-3 or TRBV12-4 and TRBJ1-1; D is perhaps TRBD1 (5 bases). The CDR3 loop spans 13 amino acids. Trimming removed 2 bases at V and 7 bases at J, with 11 bases between. The CDR3 here is CASSLHGHFEAFF. CDR3 DNA: TGTGCCAGCAGTTTACATGGACATTTTGAAGCTTTCTTT.

The chain joins TRBV7-2 to TRBJ1-5; D call uncertain. With 3 bases removed from V and 4 bases from J, the gap between germline ends came to 7 bases. This CDR3 comprises 13 residues. Per the germline V gene, CDR1 is SGHTA and CDR2 is FQGNSA. The CDR3 sequence is CASSFSENQPQHF. CDR3 sequence (DNA): TGTGCCAGCAGCTTTAGTGAGAATCAGCCCCAGCATTTT.

The chain's CDR3 is CASSTPGQGYPYGYTF. As DNA, the CDR3 is TGTGCCAGTAGTACCCCGGGACAGGGGTATCCCTATGGCTACACCTTC. This chain links TRBV19 with TRBJ1-2, with 10 bases that match TRBD1. The germline CDR1 and CDR2 sequences are LNHDA and SQIVND (reference sequence). CDR3 length equals 16 residues. V was clipped by 4 bases and J by 4 bases; unmatched bases: 9.

The rearrangement links TRBV27 to TRBJ2-7, with D maybe TRBD2 (7 bases). CDR1 is MNHEY and CDR2 is SMNVEV in the germline V gene (reference sequence). The V gene lost 2 bases and the J gene lost 6 bases, with 14 bases spanning the gap. The CDR3 is 14 residues long. This CDR3 is CASSLGGGGGEQYF. The CDR3 bases are TGTGCCAGCAGTTTAGGGGGAGGGGGGGGCGAGCAGTACTTC.

This chain links TRBV5-1 with TRBJ2-7, with 10 nucleotides matching TRBD2. Trimming removed 0 bases from V and 4 bases from J; junction bases left unmatched: 1. Germline loops: CDR1 SGHRS, CDR2 YFSETQ. This CDR3 contains 14 residues. As DNA, the CDR3 is TGCGCCAGCAGCTTGGAACTAGCGGGGTACGAGCAGTACTTC. Protein product: CASSLELAGYEQYF.

The rearrangement joins TRBV18 to TRBJ1-6; D is ambiguous. The CDR3 runs 13 residues. V was cut by 10 bases and J by 8 bases, with 15 bases left in between. Germline V gene data show CDR1 as KGHSH and CDR2 as LQKENI. CDR3 protein: CATSPIRDSPLHF. In nucleotides, the CDR3 is TGTGCCACCTCTCCGATTCGCGATTCACCCCTCCACTTT.

This clone was observed at least ten times. The CDR3 loop is CASSEVGRGLKADTQYF. The CDR3 DNA reads as TGTGCCAGCAGTGAAGTGGGCAGGGGGTTGAAAGCAGATACGCAGTATTTT. The chain couples TRBV6-1 to TRBJ2-3, with 7 bases that match TRBD1. Trimming at V came to 1 base and at J to 4 bases, leaving 11 bases not matched to a gene. The CDR3 has 17 amino acids. Germline lookup yields CDR1 MNHNS and CDR2 SASEGT.

The chain has TRBV2 and TRBJ1-6, with 10 bases lining up with TRBD1. Germline CDR1 and CDR2: SNHLY and FYNNEI. After removal of 6 bases from V and 7 bases from J, the junction contained 6 bases not matched to a gene. The CDR3 length is 15 residues. The DNA for the CDR3 is TGTGCCAGCAGGGCCCGGACAGGGGGGAATTCACCCCTCCACTTT. It codes for CASRARTGGNSPLHF.

This chain joins TRBV9 and TRBJ2-2, with 8 positions matching TRBD2. The junction had 3 bases not matched to a gene; V was cut back by 4 bases and J by 10 bases. CDR1 is SGDLS and CDR2 is YYNGEE in the germline V gene. There are 12 residues in the CDR3. The CDR3 DNA reads as TGTGCCAGCAGCCCGGGGGGGCTGGAGCTGTTTTTT. Translation gives CASSPGGLELFF.